This T cell receptor (beta chain) comes out of a study of cytomegalovirus exposure and HLA in healthy donors (dated by TCRdb to the late 2010s). Study-level background: A later analysis indicated that the 120 or so validation repertoires were generated on the platform also employed for the 600 to 750 repertoires of the first cohort. The study aimed to test whether cataloging public T cell receptors could reveal signatures of past pathogen exposure. A separate validation cohort of about 110 different subjects was used in addition to the approximately 610-subject first cohort. The study combined high-throughput TCR immunosequencing, statistical association of individual TCRs with disease status, and machine learning to predict cytomegalovirus infection status.

Concerning this clone: What antigen it recognizes has not been identified. Per-base qualities were not stored, and no clone one base away is much larger.

Receptors were amplified or captured by the immunoSEQ multiplex PCR assay. In the original analysis: To diagnose cytomegalovirus status from the catalog of TCR beta chain sequences, a statistical classification framework was built. What TCRdb holds here is the immuneACCESS table cut down to in-frame rearrangements. Part of the clones is not present; checked against another copy, under half of the missing clones reflect an unresolved V gene, and the others are unexplained. Clone size and the V and J calls come from that table; the DNA yielded D and trimming. This sample is represented by about 270,000 clones; around 86% of them were singletons. The ten largest clones capture about 1% of the sample. CDR1 is given as SGHRS and CDR2 as YFSETQ, both from the germline V gene. Including the terminal cysteine and phenylalanine, the CDR3 comprises 13 residues. The only DNA kept is the CDR3, 39 bases in frame from the first base. Trimming takes 0 bases from V and 0 bases from J, and the germline ends sit 4 bases apart.

On the study overall, not on this receptor specifically: A few of the identified cytomegalovirus-associated TCR beta chains were confirmed in vitro to be specific for cytomegalovirus antigens. Subsequent analysis determined that TCRs grouped into clusters in the first cohort also showed a tendency toward co-occurrence across the 130 or so validation repertoires, and roughly 94% of cluster scores exceeded 0. According to the authors, the approach could potentially be generalized to other disease states and immunological phenotypes. The classifier was reported to diagnose cytomegalovirus status with high specificity and sensitivity in both the original and validation cohorts. The study gave a list of under 200 TCR beta chains associated with cytomegalovirus. A later analysis lacked HLA typing for the validation cohort, so it scored co-occurrence in that cohort across all 120 or so repertoires. Most TCR sequences were observed very rarely across donors, whereas some public TCRs were present in many individuals.

Separate from the roughly 650-subject first cohort, the validation cohort of roughly 130 subjects was the group to which the donors belonged. Sequenced material: PBMCs. This clonotype was sampled from a woman aged 18-29 years in good health and CMV-seronegative. The chain is made from TRBV5-1 and TRBJ2-7; confidence is insufficient to name the D gene. The sequence in DNA is TGCGCCAGCAGCTTGGGTAGCTCCTACGAGCAGTACTTC. It translates as CASSLGSSYEQYF.